This TCR beta chain was sequenced during a study of blood T cell repertoires in COVID-19. Study at large: PBMCs, B-cell-depleted T cells, or T cells were the source of the cDNA or gDNA that made up the material.

Original methodology: Counts of nucleated cells, estimated from reference gene primer amplification, were obtained. Method: immunoSEQ multiplex PCR; TCRdb's copy keeps in-frame clones and lacks some. That table is the source of V, J and clone size, and D and trimming were worked out from the DNA. The sample comprises fewer than 450,000 clones, approximately 90% of which are singletons, and approximately 1.2% rests with the top ten. V shed 4 bases and J shed 2 bases, with 13 bases lying between them. CDR3 length equals 14 residues. CDR1 and CDR2 (germline): SGDLS, YYNGEE. The sequenced sample was PBMCs or T cells enriched from blood (not recorded which). The chain is built from TRBV9 and TRBJ2-7; a possible D gene is TRBD1 (6 bases). The source is a woman aged 18-29 years who had recovered from COVID-19. CDR3 in amino acids: CASSRDRRAYEQYF. CDR3 bases: TGTGCCAGCAGCCGAGACAGGAGAGCCTACGAGCAGTACTTC.